The 26 T cell receptor beta chains presented below share a single source sample, sequenced in a study of T cell repertoires in cytomegalovirus infection. TCRdb used MiXCR to reprocess the reads, holding one entry per CDR3 protein. The sample gives 270,000 or so distinct CDR3 sequences, about 15% of which show up once; approximately 51% is in the top ten. Sequenced sample: CD8+ T cells from PBMCs. Receptors originate from a human donor in good health (CMV status not recorded). Some clones in this sample may be carry-over from other donors' samples.

The J gene is TRBJ2-7, the V gene TRBV6-5; TRBD1 matches at 7 bases. The CDR3 is 11 residues long. Germline values: CDR1 MNHEY, CDR2 SVGAGI. V lost 11 bases to trimming and J lost 3 bases; unmatched junction nucleotides: 4. CDR3 in amino acids: CAAWDSYEQYF. The CDR3 nucleotides read TGTGCCGCGTGGGACAGCTACGAGCAGTACTTC.

The table lists this clonotype with many counts. The CDR3, as DNA: TGTGCCAGCAGCTTAGCTACAGGGTGGTACGAGCAGTACTTC. Residues: CASSLATGWYEQYF. This chain connects TRBV7-2 to TRBJ2-7; perhaps TRBD1 as D (6 bases). V was pared by 0 bases and J by 4 bases, with 10 bases between. Germline-derived CDR1 and CDR2 are SGHTA and FQGNSA. CDR3 size: 14 residues.

This clonotype occurred a few times. The V gene is TRBV15, the J gene TRBJ2-2; TRBD1 matches at 7 bases. The trim removed 2 bases at V and 4 bases at J, leaving 4 bases unmatched. Germline V gives CDR1 LNHNV, CDR2 YYDKDF (reference sequence). The CDR3 covers 15 residues. In DNA, the CDR3 is TGTGCCACCAGCAGACAGACAGGGAGCACCGGGGAGCTGTTTTTT. Residues: CATSRQTGSTGELFF.

J is TRBJ1-5 and V is TRBV28, with 10 bases matching TRBD1. V shed 5 bases, J shed 5 bases, and the junction held 12 bases outside the gene matches. The CDR3 totals 17 residues. Germline V CDR1 and CDR2: MDHEN, SYDVKM. This chain's CDR3 is CASSPDRGRELDQPQHF. CDR3 DNA sequence: TGTGCCAGCAGTCCCGACAGGGGGCGCGAGTTGGATCAGCCCCAGCATTTT. The whole variable domain, filled in from reference TRBV28 and TRBJ1-5, reads DVKVTQSSRYLVKRTGEKVFLECVQDMDHENMFWYRQDPGLGLRLIYFSYDVKMKEKGDIPEGYSVSREKKERFSLILESASTNQTSMYLCASSPDRGRELDQPQHFGDGTRLSIL.

This clonotype was counted between two and nine times. The chain is built from TRBV10-3 and TRBJ2-3, with D perhaps matching TRBD2 (5 bases). V lost 7 bases and J lost 2, with 10 bases in between. The CDR3 contains 13 residues. Germline loops: CDR1 ENHRY, CDR2 SYGVKD. CDR3 DNA: TGTGCCATCAAGGACTCCCACACAGATACGCAGTATTTT. Its translation is CAIKDSHTDTQYF.

The genes are TRBV12-5 and TRBJ2-3; D perhaps matches TRBD2 (5 bases). This CDR3 contains 15 residues. V was clipped by 2 bases and J by 1 base, with 10 bases between them. Germline V lookup: CDR1 LGHNT, CDR2 FRNRAP. The CDR3 spells CASGLRPAGTDTQYF. The CDR3 nucleotides are TGTGCTAGTGGTTTGCGCCCAGCGGGCACAGATACGCAGTATTTT.

This clonotype was seen more than once but under ten times. V usage is TRBV5-4 and J usage is TRBJ1-2, with 8 nucleotides matching TRBD1. In germline, CDR1 is SGHNT, CDR2 YYREEE (reference sequence). The CDR3 totals 17 residues. With V trimmed by 4 bases and J by 0 bases, 11 bases remained unmatched. In DNA form, the CDR3 reads TGTGCCAGCAGCCCACACGGGACAGGCAAAACTAACTATGGCTACACCTTC. This codes for CASSPHGTGKTNYGYTF.

The V call is TRBV4-1, the J call TRBJ1-1; D uncertain. This CDR3 has 14 amino acids. Germline V gene lookup returns CDR1 MGHRA and CDR2 YSYEKL. Trimming left V 1 base short and J 1 base short, with 7 bases between. The CDR3: CASSQGWGNTEAFF. The CDR3 DNA reads as TGCGCCAGCAGCCAAGGCTGGGGGAACACTGAAGCTTTCTTT.

This clonotype was detected many times. The chain uses TRBV4-1 and TRBJ2-1, with D possibly matching TRBD2 (6 bases). V was trimmed by 6 bases and J by 1 base, leaving 10 bases between them. Germline CDR1 and CDR2: MGHRA and YSYEKL. This CDR3 is 14 amino acids long. CDR3 sequence: CASRAGTSYNEQFF. The CDR3 DNA reads as TGCGCCAGCAGAGCCGGGACTTCCTACAATGAGCAGTTCTTC.

This clonotype has just a few counts. The chain combines TRBV11-2 with TRBJ2-1; 7 positions agree with TRBD1. V gave up 5 bases and J gave up 8 bases; unmatched junction bases: 18. Germline CDR1 reads SGHAT; CDR2 reads FQNNGV. This CDR3 is 17 amino acids long. CDR3 coding DNA: TGTGCCAGCAGCCCCAATAACAGGGGAACCCCAACCCATGAGCAGTTCTTC. This gives the protein CASSPNNRGTPTHEQFF.

This clonotype has at least ten counts. The CDR3 DNA reads as TGTGCCAGCAGCTTAGGGGCAGGGTTCCTGATCGGGGAGACCCAGTACTTC. This gives the protein CASSLGAGFLIGETQYF. The chain employs TRBV7-8 and TRBJ2-5; D might be TRBD1 (5 bases). Germline loops: CDR1 SGHVS, CDR2 FQNEAQ. CDR3 length equals 17 residues. V was pared by 1 base and J by 5 bases, with 20 bases between.

Ten or more counts support this clonotype. This chain joins TRBV7-8 and TRBJ1-4; D call uncertain. CDR3 length equals 15 residues. V was pared by 1 base and J by 5 bases, with 11 bases between. Germline V CDR1 and CDR2: SGHVS, FQNEAQ. CDR3 sequence reads: CASSLGARVNEKLFF. CDR3 DNA: TGTGCCAGCAGCTTAGGTGCGAGAGTAAATGAAAAACTGTTTTTT. Looking up the rest from reference TRBV7-8 and TRBJ1-4 gives the full variable domain: GAGVSQSPRYKVAKRGQDVALRCDPISGHVSLFWYQQALGQGPEFLTYFQNEAQLDKSGLPSDRFFAERPEGSVSTLKIQRTQQEDSAVYLCASSLGARVNEKLFFGSGTQLSVL.

J is TRBJ1-1 and V is TRBV7-9; D is perhaps TRBD1 (5 bases). CDR1 and CDR2 (germline): SEHNR, FQNEAQ (reference sequence). CDR3 length equals 14 residues. V lost 4 bases, J lost 5 bases, and 14 bases lay in between. This CDR3 is CASSSLSGFTEAFF. The CDR3, as DNA: TGTGCCAGCAGCTCCCTCTCAGGGTTTACTGAAGCTTTCTTT.

This rearrangement joins TRBV20-1 to TRBJ2-7; D is perhaps TRBD1 (6 bases). V was trimmed by 3 bases and J by 2 bases, leaving 11 bases between them. Germline assignment: CDR1 DFQATT and CDR2 SNEGSKA (reference sequence). The CDR3 runs 13 residues. DNA for the CDR3: TGCAGTGCTAGGGACAGATCGACCTACGAGCAGTACTTC. Protein product: CSARDRSTYEQYF.

This clonotype was recorded a few times. This rearrangement joins TRBV20-1 to TRBJ2-5; 9 nucleotides line up with TRBD2. The germline CDR1 and CDR2 sequences are DFQATT and SNEGSKA (reference sequence). Trimming removed 5 bases from V and 0 bases from J; junction bases left unmatched: 13. The CDR3 has 17 residues. In DNA, the CDR3 is TGCAGTGCTCCCGATCGGGCGGGGGGGCGTTACCAAGAGACCCAGTACTTC. This codes for CSAPDRAGGRYQETQYF.

The table lists this clonotype with many counts. The CDR3 DNA reads as TGTGCCAGCAGTGGGGACAGGGGGCTGGACGAGCAGTACTTC. The encoded protein is CASSGDRGLDEQYF. This rearrangement joins TRBV2 to TRBJ2-7; 12 nucleotides agree with TRBD1. Germline-derived CDR1 and CDR2 are SNHLY and FYNNEI. The V segment lost 4 bases and the J segment 5 bases; nucleotides outside the gene matches: 3. This CDR3 is 14 amino acids long.

The chain joins TRBV18 to TRBJ2-5, with a possible D match to TRBD1 (6 bases). The CDR3 runs 14 residues. From germline, CDR1 is KGHSH and CDR2 LQKENI. Trimming took 2 bases from V and 5 from J, leaving 12 bases between them. The CDR3 DNA is TGTGCCAGCTCACCAGACGACAGGAGGGAGACCCAGTACTTC. The encoded protein is CASSPDDRRETQYF.

This chain uses TRBV6-1 with TRBJ1-5; D is uncertain. V lost 4 bases and J 0 bases, leaving 10 bases between the germline ends. CDR1 is MNHNS, CDR2 SASEGT, per germline. There are 15 residues in the CDR3. DNA for the CDR3: TGTGCCAGCAGTGCCTTCGACGGTAGCAATCAGCCCCAGCATTTT. Amino acids: CASSAFDGSNQPQHF.

This clonotype has a count of ten or more. CDR3 nucleotide sequence: TGTGCCAGCAGTTTCCATCGGGACAATGAGCAGTTCTTC. Its protein is CASSFHRDNEQFF. The gene calls are TRBV12-3 or TRBV12-4 and TRBJ2-1; D not certain. The CDR3 consists of 13 residues. Trimming took off 3 bases at V and 5 bases at J, with 8 bases between the two ends.

This clonotype has at least ten counts. The genes are TRBV28 and TRBJ2-7; no clear D gene. V dropped 4 bases and J dropped 4 bases, with 8 bases sitting between them. The CDR3 spans 12 residues. Germline V gene data show CDR1 as MDHEN and CDR2 as SYDVKM. The chain's CDR3 is CASSSLIYEQYF. CDR3 bases: TGTGCCAGCAGTTCCCTTATTTACGAGCAGTACTTC.

In its sample, this clonotype was seen many times. The chain recombines TRBV7-9 with TRBJ2-7; no clear D gene. Germline V gives CDR1 SEHNR, CDR2 FQNEAQ (reference sequence). The CDR3 covers 12 residues. Between the trimmed V and J ends, which lost 2 bases and 2 bases, there was a span of 4 bases. The DNA for the CDR3 is TGTGCCAGCAGCTTAACGGCCTACGAGCAGTACTTC. Its protein product is CASSLTAYEQYF.

This clonotype came up many times. This chain connects TRBV6-1 to TRBJ1-1; D is unresolved. Germline CDR1 and CDR2: MNHNS and SASEGT. V was clipped by 2 bases and J by 0 bases, with 16 bases between them. CDR3 length equals 17 residues. CDR3 residues: CASSESSYFPVNTEAFF. The CDR3 nucleotides read TGTGCCAGCAGTGAAAGTTCCTATTTCCCCGTGAACACTGAAGCTTTCTTT.

This clonotype was seen ten or more times. The genes are TRBV7-2 and TRBJ2-7; D is undetermined. Germline V gives CDR1 SGHTA, CDR2 FQGNSA. Trimming shortened V by 5 bases and J by 6 bases, and 14 bases separated the two germline ends. The CDR3 consists of 13 residues. In DNA, the CDR3 is TGTGCCAGCAGCCCCGGGCTAGTCGCCGAGCAGTACTTC. It translates to CASSPGLVAEQYF.

The gene calls are TRBV20-1 and TRBJ2-5; D tentatively reads TRBD1 or TRBD2 (5 bases each). CDR1 DFQATT and CDR2 SNEGSKA come from the germline V gene (reference sequence). This CDR3 region has 15 residues. Trimming pared 0 bases from V and 2 bases from J, leaving 13 bases between. The CDR3 nucleotides are TGCAGTGCTAGAGAAGGGACGCGATGGCAAGAGACCCAGTACTTC. Translation: CSAREGTRWQETQYF.

The chain recombines TRBV25-1 with TRBJ2-1; weak D call: TRBD2 (6 bases). CDR3 size: 14 residues. V was pared by 1 base and J by 12 bases, with 16 bases between. Per the germline V gene, CDR1 is MGHDK and CDR2 is SYGVNS. The CDR3 nucleotides are TGTGCCAGCAGTGAATTCACAGGAGGGCACGGGCAGTTCTTC. This codes for CASSEFTGGHGQFF.

The chain links TRBV7-8 to TRBJ1-1; D might be TRBD1 (6 bases). V lost 1 base, J lost 14 bases, and 20 bases lay in between. Per the germline V gene, CDR1 is SGHVS and CDR2 is FQNEAQ. The CDR3 totals 14 residues. The DNA of the CDR3 is TGTGCCAGCAGCTTAGACAGGGTGAACACTGACGCGTTCTTT. This codes for CASSLDRVNTDAFF.